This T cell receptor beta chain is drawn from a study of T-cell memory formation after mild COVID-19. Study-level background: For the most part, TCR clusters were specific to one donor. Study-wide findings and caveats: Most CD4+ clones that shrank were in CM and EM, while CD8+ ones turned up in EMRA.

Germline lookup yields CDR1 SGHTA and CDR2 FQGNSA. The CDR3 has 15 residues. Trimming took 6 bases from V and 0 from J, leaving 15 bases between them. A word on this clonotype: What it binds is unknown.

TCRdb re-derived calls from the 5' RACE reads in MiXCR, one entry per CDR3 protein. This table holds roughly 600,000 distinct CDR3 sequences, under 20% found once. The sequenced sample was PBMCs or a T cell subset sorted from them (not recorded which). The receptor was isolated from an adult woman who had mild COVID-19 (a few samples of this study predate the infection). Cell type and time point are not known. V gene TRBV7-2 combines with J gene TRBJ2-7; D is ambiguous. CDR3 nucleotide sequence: TGTGCCAGCAGTTTTACGACATTGTTCTCCTACGAGCAGTACTTC. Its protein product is CASSFTTLFSYEQYF.